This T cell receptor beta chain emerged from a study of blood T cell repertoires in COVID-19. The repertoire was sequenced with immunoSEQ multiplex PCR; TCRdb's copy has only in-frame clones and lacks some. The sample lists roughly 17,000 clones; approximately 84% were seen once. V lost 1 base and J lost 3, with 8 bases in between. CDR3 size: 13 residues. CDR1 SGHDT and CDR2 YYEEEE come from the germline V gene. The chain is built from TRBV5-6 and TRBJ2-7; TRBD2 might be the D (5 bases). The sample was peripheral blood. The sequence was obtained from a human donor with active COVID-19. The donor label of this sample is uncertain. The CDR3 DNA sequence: TGTGCCAGCAGCTTGCCCGGGGTCTACGAGCAGTACTTC. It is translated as CASSLPGVYEQYF.